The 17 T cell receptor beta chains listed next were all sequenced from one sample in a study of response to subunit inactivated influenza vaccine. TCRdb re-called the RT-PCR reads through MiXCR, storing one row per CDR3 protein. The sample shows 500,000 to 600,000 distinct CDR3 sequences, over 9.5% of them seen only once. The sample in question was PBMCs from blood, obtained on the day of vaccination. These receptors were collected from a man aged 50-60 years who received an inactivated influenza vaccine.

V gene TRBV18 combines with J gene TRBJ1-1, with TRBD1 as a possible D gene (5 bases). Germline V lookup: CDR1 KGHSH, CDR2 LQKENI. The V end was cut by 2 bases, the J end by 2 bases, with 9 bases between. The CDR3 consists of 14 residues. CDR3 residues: CASSPARVNTEAFF. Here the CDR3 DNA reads TGTGCCAGCTCACCAGCCAGGGTCAACACTGAAGCTTTCTTT.

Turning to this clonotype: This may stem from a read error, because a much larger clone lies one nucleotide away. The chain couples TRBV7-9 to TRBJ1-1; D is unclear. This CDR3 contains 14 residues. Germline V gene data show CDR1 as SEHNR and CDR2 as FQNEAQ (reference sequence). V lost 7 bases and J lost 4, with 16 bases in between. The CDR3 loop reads CASTEMLLGTEAFF. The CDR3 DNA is TGTGCCAGCACTGAAATGCTCCTGGGCACTGAAGCTTTCTTT.

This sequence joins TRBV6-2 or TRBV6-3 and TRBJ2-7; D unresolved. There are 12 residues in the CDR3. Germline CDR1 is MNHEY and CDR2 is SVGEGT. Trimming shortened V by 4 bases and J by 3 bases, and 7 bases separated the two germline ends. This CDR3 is CASSFDFYEQYF. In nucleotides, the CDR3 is TGTGCCAGCAGTTTCGACTTCTACGAGCAGTACTTC.

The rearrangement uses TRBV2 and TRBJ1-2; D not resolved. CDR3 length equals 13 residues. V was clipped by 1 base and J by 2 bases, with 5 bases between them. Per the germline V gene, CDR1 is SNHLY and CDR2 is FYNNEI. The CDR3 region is CASSEDRNYGYTF. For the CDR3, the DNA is TGTGCCAGCAGTGAAGACAGAAACTATGGCTACACCTTC.

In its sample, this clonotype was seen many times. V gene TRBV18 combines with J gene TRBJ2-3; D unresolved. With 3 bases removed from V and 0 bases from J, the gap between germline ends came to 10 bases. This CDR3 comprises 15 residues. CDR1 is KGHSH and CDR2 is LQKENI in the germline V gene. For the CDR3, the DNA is TGTGCCAGCTCACCTCTCACCCCTAGCACAGATACGCAGTATTTT. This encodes CASSPLTPSTDTQYF.

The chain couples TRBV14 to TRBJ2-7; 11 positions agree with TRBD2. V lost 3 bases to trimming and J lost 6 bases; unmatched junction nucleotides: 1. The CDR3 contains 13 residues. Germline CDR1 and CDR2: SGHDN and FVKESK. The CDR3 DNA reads TGTGCCAGCAGCCAGGGACTAGCGGCCGAGCAGTACTTC. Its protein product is CASSQGLAAEQYF.

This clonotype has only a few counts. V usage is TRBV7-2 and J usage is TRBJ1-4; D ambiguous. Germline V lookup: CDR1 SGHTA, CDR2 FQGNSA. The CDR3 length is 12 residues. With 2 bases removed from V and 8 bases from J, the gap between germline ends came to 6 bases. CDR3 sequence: CASSLPPEKLFF. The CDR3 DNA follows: TGTGCCAGCAGCTTACCCCCGGAAAAACTGTTTTTT.

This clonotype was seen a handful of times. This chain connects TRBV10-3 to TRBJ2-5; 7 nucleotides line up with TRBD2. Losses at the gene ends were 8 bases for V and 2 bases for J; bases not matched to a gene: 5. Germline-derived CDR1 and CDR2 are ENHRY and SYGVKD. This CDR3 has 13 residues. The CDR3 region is CAISPGLQETQYF. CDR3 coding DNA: TGTGCCATCTCCCCGGGACTACAAGAGACCCAGTACTTC.

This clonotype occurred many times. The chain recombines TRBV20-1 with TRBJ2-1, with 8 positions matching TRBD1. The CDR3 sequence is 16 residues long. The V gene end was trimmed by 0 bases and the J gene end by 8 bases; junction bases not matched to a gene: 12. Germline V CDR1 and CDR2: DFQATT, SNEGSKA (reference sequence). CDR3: CSARDFGTGFIDEQFF. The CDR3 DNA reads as TGCAGTGCTAGAGATTTCGGGACAGGTTTTATCGATGAGCAGTTCTTC.

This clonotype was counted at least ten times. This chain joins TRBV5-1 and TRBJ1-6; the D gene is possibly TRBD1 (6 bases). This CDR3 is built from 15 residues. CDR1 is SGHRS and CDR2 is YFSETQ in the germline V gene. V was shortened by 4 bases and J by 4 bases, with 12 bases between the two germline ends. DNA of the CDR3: TGCGCCAGCAGCGCCCGGGACATGTATAATTCACCCCTCCACTTT. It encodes CASSARDMYNSPLHF.

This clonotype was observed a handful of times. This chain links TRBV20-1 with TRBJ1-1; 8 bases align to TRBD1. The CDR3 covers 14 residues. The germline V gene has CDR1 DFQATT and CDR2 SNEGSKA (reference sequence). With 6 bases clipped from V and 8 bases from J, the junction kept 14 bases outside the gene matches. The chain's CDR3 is CSATTTGAGLEAFF. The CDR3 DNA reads TGCAGTGCCACCACGACAGGGGCCGGTTTAGAAGCTTTCTTT.

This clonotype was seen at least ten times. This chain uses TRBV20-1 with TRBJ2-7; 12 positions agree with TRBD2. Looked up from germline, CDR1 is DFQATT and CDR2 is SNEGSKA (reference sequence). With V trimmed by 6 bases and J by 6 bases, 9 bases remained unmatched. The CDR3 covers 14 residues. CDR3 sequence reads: CSAASGRAGGEQYF. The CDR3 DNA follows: TGCAGTGCGGCTAGCGGGAGGGCGGGAGGCGAGCAGTACTTC.

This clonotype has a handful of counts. The CDR3 DNA sequence: TGTGCCAGCAGCTTTGGGACTAGCGGGGCTCCCTACGAGCAGTACTTC. Amino acid sequence: CASSFGTSGAPYEQYF. This sequence joins TRBV5-4 and TRBJ2-7, with 13 bases fitting TRBD2. The CDR3 consists of 16 residues. Germline V gives CDR1 SGHNT, CDR2 YYREEE (reference sequence). V was pared by 2 bases and J by 2 bases, with 4 bases of the junction left unmatched.

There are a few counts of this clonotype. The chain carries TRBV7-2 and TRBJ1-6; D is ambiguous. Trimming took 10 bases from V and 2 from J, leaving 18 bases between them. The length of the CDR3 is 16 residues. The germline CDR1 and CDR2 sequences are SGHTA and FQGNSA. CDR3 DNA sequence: TGTGCCACCTACCCTGGCAACTTCCCCTATAATTCACCCCTCCACTTT. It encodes CATYPGNFPYNSPLHF. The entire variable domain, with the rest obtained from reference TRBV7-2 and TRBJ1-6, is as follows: GAGVSQSPSNKVTEKGKDVELRCDPISGHTALYWYRQSLGQGLEFLIYFQGNSAPDKSGLPSDRFSAERTGGSVSTLTIQRTQQEDSAVYLCATYPGNFPYNSPLHFGNGTRLTVT.

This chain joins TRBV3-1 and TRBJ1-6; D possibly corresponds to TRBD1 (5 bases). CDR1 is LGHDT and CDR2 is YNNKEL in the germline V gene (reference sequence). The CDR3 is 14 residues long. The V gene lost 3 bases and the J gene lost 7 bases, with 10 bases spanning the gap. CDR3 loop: CASSHQGWNSPLHF. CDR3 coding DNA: TGTGCCAGCAGCCACCAGGGATGGAATTCACCCCTCCACTTT.

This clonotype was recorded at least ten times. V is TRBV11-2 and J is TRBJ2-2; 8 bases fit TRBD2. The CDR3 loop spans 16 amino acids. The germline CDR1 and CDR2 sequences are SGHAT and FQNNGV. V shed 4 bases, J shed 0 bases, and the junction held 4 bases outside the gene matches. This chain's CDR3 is CASSSLAGPNTGELFF. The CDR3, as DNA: TGTGCCAGCAGCTCCTTAGCGGGGCCGAACACCGGGGAGCTGTTTTTT.

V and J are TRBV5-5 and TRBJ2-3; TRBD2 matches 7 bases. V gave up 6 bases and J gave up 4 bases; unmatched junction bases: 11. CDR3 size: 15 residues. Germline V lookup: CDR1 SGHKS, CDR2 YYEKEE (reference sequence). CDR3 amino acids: CASNAIRGDSDTQYF. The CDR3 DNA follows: TGTGCCAGCAACGCCATACGGGGGGATTCAGATACGCAGTATTTT.